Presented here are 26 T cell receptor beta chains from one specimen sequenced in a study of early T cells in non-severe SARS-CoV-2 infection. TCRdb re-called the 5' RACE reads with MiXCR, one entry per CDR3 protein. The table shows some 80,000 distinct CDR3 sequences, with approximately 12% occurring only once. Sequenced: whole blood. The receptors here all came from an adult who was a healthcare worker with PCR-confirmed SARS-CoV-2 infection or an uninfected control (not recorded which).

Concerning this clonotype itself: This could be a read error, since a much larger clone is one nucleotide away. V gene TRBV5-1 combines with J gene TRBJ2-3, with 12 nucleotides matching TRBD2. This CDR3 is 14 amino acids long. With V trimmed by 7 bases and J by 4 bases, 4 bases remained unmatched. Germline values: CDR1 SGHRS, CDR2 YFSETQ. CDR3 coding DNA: TGCGCCAGCTTCAGACTAGCGGGAGCAGATACGCAGTATTTT. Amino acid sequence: CASFRLAGADTQYF.

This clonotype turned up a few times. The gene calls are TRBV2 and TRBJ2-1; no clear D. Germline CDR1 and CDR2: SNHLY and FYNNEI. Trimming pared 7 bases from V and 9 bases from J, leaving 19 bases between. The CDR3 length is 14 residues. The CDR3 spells CASTEGLPALEQFF. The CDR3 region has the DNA TGTGCCAGCACCGAAGGTCTACCAGCCCTTGAGCAGTTCTTC.

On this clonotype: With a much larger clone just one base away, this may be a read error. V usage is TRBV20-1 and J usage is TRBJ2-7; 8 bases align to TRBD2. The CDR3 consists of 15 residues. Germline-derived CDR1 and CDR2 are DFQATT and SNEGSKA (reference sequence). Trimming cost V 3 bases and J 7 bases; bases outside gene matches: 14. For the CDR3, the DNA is TGCAGTGCTAGGCCGAAAATCGCGGGAGGCACTGAGCAGTACTTC. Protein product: CSARPKIAGGTEQYF.

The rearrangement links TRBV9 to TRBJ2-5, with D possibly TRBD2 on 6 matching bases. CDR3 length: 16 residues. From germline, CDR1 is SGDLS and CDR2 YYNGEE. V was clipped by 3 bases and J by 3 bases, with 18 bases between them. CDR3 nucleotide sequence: TGTGCCAGCAGCGCCGGGACCGGGCCGGGGGAAGAGACCCAGTACTTC. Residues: CASSAGTGPGEETQYF.

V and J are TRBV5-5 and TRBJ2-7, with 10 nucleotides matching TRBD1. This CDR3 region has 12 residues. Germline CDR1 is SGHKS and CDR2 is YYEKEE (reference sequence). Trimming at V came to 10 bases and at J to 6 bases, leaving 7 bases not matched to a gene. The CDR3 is CASRQGAGEQYF. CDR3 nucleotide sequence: TGTGCCTCCCGACAGGGGGCCGGCGAGCAGTACTTC.

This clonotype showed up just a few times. CDR3 coding DNA: TGTGCCAGCAGTTACACGGCGGGAGGAACCGATACGCAGTATTTT. Its protein is CASSYTAGGTDTQYF. This rearrangement joins TRBV6-5 to TRBJ2-3; 8 bases match TRBD2. The V gene's germline CDR1 is MNHEY and CDR2 SVGAGI. V was clipped by 2 bases and J by 6 bases; unmatched bases: 7. This CDR3 is 15 amino acids long.

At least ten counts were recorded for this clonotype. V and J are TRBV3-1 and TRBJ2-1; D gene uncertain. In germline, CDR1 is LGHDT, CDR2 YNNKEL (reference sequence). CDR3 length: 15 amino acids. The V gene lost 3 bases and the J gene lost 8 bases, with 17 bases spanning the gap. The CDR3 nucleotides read TGTGCCAGCAGCCATCCGGTAGTACAGATCGATGAGCAGTTCTTC. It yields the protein CASSHPVVQIDEQFF.

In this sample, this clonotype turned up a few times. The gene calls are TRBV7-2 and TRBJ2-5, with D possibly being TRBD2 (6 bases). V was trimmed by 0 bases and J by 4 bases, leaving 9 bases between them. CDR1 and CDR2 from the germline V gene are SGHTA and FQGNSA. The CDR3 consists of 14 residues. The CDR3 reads CASSLAISGETQYF. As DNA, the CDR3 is TGTGCCAGCAGCTTAGCGATTAGCGGAGAGACCCAGTACTTC.

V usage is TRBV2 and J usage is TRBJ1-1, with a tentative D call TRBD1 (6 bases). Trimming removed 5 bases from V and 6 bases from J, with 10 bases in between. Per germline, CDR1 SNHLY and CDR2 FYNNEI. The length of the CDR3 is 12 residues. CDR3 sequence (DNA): TGTGCCAGCAGTCCCGACAGGTCTGAAGCTTTCTTT. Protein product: CASSPDRSEAFF.

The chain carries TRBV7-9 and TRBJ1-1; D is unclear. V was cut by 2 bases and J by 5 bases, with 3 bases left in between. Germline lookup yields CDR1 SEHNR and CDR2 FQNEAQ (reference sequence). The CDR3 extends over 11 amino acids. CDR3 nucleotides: TGTGCCAGCAGCTTACAAACTGAAGCTTTCTTT. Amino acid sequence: CASSLQTEAFF. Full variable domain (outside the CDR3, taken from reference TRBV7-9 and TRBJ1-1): DTGVSQNPRHKITKRGQNVTFRCDPISEHNRLYWYRQTLGQGPEFLTYFQNEAQLEKSRLLSDRFSAERPKGSFSTLEIQRTEQGDSAMYLCASSLQTEAFFGQGTRLTVV.

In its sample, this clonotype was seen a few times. CDR3 amino acids: CASSLGTVARIDEQFF. In DNA form, the CDR3 reads TGTGCCAGCAGCTTAGGGACAGTCGCGAGGATCGATGAGCAGTTCTTC. The V and J genes are TRBV7-6 and TRBJ2-1; a weak D match, TRBD1 (6 bases). This CDR3 comprises 16 residues. V was trimmed by 1 base and J by 8 bases, leaving 18 bases between them. The germline CDR1 and CDR2 sequences are SGHVS and FNYEAQ. The variable domain in full, completed from reference TRBV7-6 and TRBJ2-1, reads GAGVSQSPRYKVTKRGQDVALRCDPISGHVSLYWYRQALGQGPEFLTYFNYEAQQDKSGLPNDRFSAERPEGSISTLTIQRTEQRDSAMYRCASSLGTVARIDEQFFGPGTRLTVL.

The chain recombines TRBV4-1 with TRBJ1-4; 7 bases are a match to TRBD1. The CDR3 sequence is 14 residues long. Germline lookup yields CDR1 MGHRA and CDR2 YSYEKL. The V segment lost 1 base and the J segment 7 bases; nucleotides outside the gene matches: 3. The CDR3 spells CASSQGQGLEKLFF. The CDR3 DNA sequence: TGCGCCAGCAGCCAAGGACAGGGCCTTGAAAAACTGTTTTTT.

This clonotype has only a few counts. The CDR3 DNA is TGTGCCAGCTCACGGACAGGCACGGGAGAGCAGTACTTC. Translation: CASSRTGTGEQYF. The rearrangement uses TRBV18 and TRBJ2-7; TRBD1 matches 7 bases. This CDR3 region has 13 residues. Losses at the gene ends were 4 bases for V and 7 bases for J; bases not matched to a gene: 7. The germline V gene encodes CDR1 KGHSH and CDR2 LQKENI.

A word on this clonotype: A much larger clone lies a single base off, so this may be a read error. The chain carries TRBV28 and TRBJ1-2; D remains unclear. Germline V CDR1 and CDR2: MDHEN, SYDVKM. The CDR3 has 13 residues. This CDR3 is CASRAPTVYCYTF. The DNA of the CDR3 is TGTGCCAGCAGGGCTCCAACAGTCTATTGCTACACCTTC.

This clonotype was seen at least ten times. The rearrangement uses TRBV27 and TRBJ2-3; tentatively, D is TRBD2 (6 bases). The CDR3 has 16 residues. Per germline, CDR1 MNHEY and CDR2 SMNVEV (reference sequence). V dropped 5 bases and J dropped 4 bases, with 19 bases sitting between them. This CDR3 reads CASSLLAGGRPDTQYF. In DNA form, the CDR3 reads TGTGCCAGCAGTCTCCTAGCAGGAGGGAGGCCAGATACGCAGTATTTT.

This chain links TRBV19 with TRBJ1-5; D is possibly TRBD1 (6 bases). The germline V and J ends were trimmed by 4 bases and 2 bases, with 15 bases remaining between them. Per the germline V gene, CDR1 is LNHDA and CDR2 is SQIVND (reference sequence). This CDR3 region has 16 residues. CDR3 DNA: TGTGCCAGTAGTACCTGGACAGTATCTGGCAATCAGCCCCAGCATTTT. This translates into CASSTWTVSGNQPQHF.

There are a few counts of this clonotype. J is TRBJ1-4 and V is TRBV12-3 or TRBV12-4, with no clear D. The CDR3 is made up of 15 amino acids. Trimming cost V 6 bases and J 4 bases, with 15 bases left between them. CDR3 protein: CASSLRQLNNEKLFF. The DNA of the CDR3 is TGTGCCAGCAGCCTTCGGCAGTTAAATAATGAAAAACTGTTTTTT.

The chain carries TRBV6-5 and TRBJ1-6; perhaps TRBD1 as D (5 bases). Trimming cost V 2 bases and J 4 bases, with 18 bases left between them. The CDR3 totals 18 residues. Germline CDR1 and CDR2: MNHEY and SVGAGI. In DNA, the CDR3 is TGTGCCAGCAGTTACCAAAGACGGGCAGGGTCTTATAATTCACCCCTCCACTTT. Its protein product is CASSYQRRAGSYNSPLHF.

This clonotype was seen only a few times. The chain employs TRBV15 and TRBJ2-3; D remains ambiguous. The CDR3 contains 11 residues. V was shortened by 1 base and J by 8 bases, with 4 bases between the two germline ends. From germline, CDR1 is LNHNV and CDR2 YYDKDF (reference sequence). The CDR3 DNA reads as TGTGCCACCAGCAGAGTCGGTACGCAGTATTTT. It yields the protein CATSRVGTQYF.

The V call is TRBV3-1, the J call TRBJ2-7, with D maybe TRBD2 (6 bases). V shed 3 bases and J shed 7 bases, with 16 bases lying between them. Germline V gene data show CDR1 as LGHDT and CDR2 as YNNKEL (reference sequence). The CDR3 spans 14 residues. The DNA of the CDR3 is TGTGCCAGCAGCCAGGGGACTGGGTGGGGGGAGCAGTACTTC. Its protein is CASSQGTGWGEQYF.

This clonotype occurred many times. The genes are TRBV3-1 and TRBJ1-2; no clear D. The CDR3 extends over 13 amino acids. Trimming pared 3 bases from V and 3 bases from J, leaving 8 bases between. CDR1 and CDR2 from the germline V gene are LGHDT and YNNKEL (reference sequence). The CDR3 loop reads CASSQARHYGYTF. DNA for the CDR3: TGTGCCAGCAGCCAGGCGCGACACTATGGCTACACCTTC.

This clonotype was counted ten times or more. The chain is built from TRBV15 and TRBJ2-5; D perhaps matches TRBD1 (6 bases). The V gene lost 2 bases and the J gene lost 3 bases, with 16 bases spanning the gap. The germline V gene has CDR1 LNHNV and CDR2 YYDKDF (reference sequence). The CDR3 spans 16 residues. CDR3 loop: CATSRPQQGREETQYF. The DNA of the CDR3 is TGTGCCACCAGCAGACCCCAACAGGGCAGGGAAGAGACCCAGTACTTC. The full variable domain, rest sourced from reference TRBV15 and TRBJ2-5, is DAMVIQNPRYQVTQFGKPVTLSCSQTLNHNVMYWYQQKSSQAPKLLFHYYDKDFNNEADTPDNFQSRRPNTSFCFLDIRSPGLGDTAMYLCATSRPQQGREETQYFGPGTRLLVL.

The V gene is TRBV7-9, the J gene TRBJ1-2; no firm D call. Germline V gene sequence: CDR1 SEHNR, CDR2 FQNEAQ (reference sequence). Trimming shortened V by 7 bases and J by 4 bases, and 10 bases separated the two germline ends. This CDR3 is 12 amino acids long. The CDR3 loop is CASTRPPYGYTF. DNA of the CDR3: TGTGCCAGCACCAGACCCCCCTATGGCTACACCTTC. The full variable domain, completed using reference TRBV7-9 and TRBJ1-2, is DTGVSQNPRHKITKRGQNVTFRCDPISEHNRLYWYRQTLGQGPEFLTYFQNEAQLEKSRLLSDRFSAERPKGSFSTLEIQRTEQGDSAMYLCASTRPPYGYTFGSGTRLTVV.

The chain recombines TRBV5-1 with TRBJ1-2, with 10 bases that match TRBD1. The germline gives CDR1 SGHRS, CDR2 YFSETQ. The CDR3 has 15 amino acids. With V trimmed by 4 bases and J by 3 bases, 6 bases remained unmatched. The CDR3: CASSGGTGDDYGYTF. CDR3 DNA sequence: TGCGCCAGCAGCGGAGGGACAGGGGACGACTATGGCTACACCTTC.

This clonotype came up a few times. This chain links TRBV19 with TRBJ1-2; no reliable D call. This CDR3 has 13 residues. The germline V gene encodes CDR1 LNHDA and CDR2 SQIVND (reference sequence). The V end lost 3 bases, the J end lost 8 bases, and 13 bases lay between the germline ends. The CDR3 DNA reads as TGTGCCAGTAGTATGTCAACACCGGGAGGCTACACCTTC. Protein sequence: CASSMSTPGGYTF.

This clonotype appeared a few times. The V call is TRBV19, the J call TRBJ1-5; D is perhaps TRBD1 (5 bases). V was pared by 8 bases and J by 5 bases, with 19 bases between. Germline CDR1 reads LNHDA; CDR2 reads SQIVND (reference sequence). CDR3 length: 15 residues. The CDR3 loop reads CASGRDADGYQPQHF. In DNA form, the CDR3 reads TGTGCCAGTGGTCGGGACGCCGACGGGTATCAGCCCCAGCATTTT. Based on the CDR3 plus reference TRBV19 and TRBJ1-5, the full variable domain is DGGITQSPKYLFRKEGQNVTLSCEQNLNHDAMYWYRQDPGQGLRLIYYSQIVNDFQKGDIAEGYSVSREKKESFPLTVTSAQKNPTAFYLCASGRDADGYQPQHFGDGTRLSIL.